These T cell receptor beta chains were read from a single sample in a study of blood T cell repertoires in COVID-19. Only in-frame clones appear in the TCRdb table, and some are missing; sequencing was by immunoSEQ multiplex PCR. The data contain 200,000 to 250,000 clones, about 88% of them seen just once; the ten biggest clones take up roughly 2.6%. The source material was PBMCs or T cells enriched from blood (not recorded which). These receptors came from a woman under 40 who had recovered from COVID-19. Both conserved end residues are part of each CDR3. The D gene is left open where the match is weak. Some rows have no size entry. The others give once, few or many, or a class for an expanded clone.

J: TRBJ1-2
V: TRBV12-5
size: -
D: TRBD1
CDR3: CASGLVLGGAGYGYTF
DNA: TGTGCTAGTGGTTTGGTACTAGGGGGCGCGGGCTATGGCTACACCTTC

J: TRBJ1-2
V: TRBV10-3
size: -
D: -
CDR3: CAAISGEANYGYTF
DNA: TGTGCCGCAATAAGCGGGGAAGCTAACTATGGCTACACCTTC

J: TRBJ1-6
V: TRBV6-5
size: -
D: -
CDR3: CASSYSHQINSPLHF
DNA: TGTGCCAGCAGTTACTCGCACCAGATTAATTCACCCCTCCACTTT

J: TRBJ2-1
V: TRBV7-3
size: -
D: -
CDR3: CASSLGLVNNEQFF
DNA: TGTGCCAGCAGCTTAGGGCTGGTAAACAATGAGCAGTTCTTC

J: TRBJ2-1
V: TRBV5-5
size: once
D: TRBD2
CDR3: CASSALGLAGGNEQFF
DNA: TGTGCCAGCAGCGCCCTGGGACTAGCGGGGGGAAATGAGCAGTTCTTC

J: TRBJ1-2
V: TRBV4-1
size: once
D: -
CDR3: CASSLKWGGKNGYTF
DNA: TGCGCCAGCAGCCTCAAGTGGGGGGGGAAAAATGGCTACACCTTC

J: TRBJ2-2
V: TRBV7-6
size: -
D: -
CDR3: CASSSDSYNTGELFF
DNA: TGTGCCAGCAGCTCGGACAGCTACAACACCGGGGAGCTGTTTTTT

J: TRBJ2-1
V: TRBV6-4
size: -
D: -
CDR3: CASSDGQHYNEQFF
DNA: TGTGCCAGCAGTGACGGACAGCACTACAATGAGCAGTTCTTC

J: TRBJ1-2
V: TRBV5-6
size: -
D: TRBD1
CDR3: CASSLGTGGAGYGYTF
DNA: TGTGCCAGCAGCTTGGGAACAGGGGGCGCGGGCTATGGCTACACCTTC

J: TRBJ1-6
V: TRBV18
size: -
D: TRBD1
CDR3: CASSPTGTGGRSPLHF
DNA: TGTGCCAGCTCACCGACCGGGACAGGGGGGCGTTCACCCCTCCACTTT

J: TRBJ1-1
V: TRBV7-3
size: -
D: -
CDR3: CASSTTGIAAEAFF
DNA: TGTGCCAGCAGCACCACAGGGATCGCGGCTGAAGCTTTCTTT

J: TRBJ1-2
V: TRBV3-1/TRBV3-2
size: -
D: -
CDR3: CASSQDTTNYGYTF
DNA: TGTGCCAGCAGCCAAGACACAACAAACTATGGCTACACCTTC

J: TRBJ1-6
V: TRBV19
size: -
D: TRBD1
CDR3: CATRDSPYNSPLHF
DNA: TGTGCCACCCGGGACAGCCCCTATAATTCACCCCTCCACTTT

J: TRBJ1-2
V: TRBV2
size: -
D: -
CDR3: CASGRGYGYTF
DNA: TGTGCCAGCGGCAGGGGCTATGGCTACACCTTC

J: TRBJ1-2
V: TRBV14
size: -
D: -
CDR3: CASSRFTGSSQRNYGYTF
DNA: TGTGCCAGCAGCCGTTTCACAGGGTCCTCCCAACGAAACTATGGCTACACCTTC

J: TRBJ1-1
V: TRBV28
size: -
D: -
CDR3: CASRRGYRVDLVVAFF
DNA: TGTGCCAGCAGAAGGGGGTACAGGGTGGACCTGGTGGTAGCTTTCTTT

J: TRBJ2-7
V: TRBV6-5
size: -
D: -
CDR3: CASSSTRASIEQYF
DNA: TGTGCCAGCAGTTCCACCCGAGCTTCTATCGAGCAGTACTTC

J: TRBJ1-1
V: TRBV5-8
size: -
D: -
CDR3: CASSSGDGRENTEAFF
DNA: TGTGCCAGCAGCTCCGGAGACGGACGGGAGAACACTGAAGCTTTCTTT

J: TRBJ1-1
V: TRBV29-1
size: few
D: TRBD1
CDR3: CSARDRDTEAFF
DNA: TGCAGCGCCCGGGACAGGGACACTGAAGCTTTCTTT

J: TRBJ2-7
V: TRBV7-2
size: -
D: -
CDR3: CASSFLESYEQYF
DNA: TGTGCCAGCAGCTTCCTGGAGTCCTACGAGCAGTACTTC

J: TRBJ2-1
V: TRBV11-3
size: -
D: -
CDR3: CASSPAPSRNEQFF
DNA: TGTGCCAGCAGCCCGGCTCCGTCGAGGAATGAGCAGTTCTTC

J: TRBJ1-1
V: TRBV4-3
size: -
D: -
CDR3: CASSPEAVDTEAFF
DNA: TGCGCCAGCAGCCCCGAAGCGGTTGACACTGAAGCTTTCTTT

J: TRBJ1-1
V: TRBV5-5
size: -
D: TRBD1
CDR3: CASSSEQGKNTEAFF
DNA: TGTGCCAGCAGCAGTGAACAGGGGAAGAACACTGAAGCTTTCTTT

J: TRBJ2-3
V: TRBV12-5
size: -
D: -
CDR3: CASGLGEGGDTQYF
DNA: TGTGCTAGTGGTTTGGGTGAGGGTGGAGATACGCAGTATTTT

J: TRBJ1-2
V: TRBV6-2/TRBV6-3
size: -
D: TRBD1
CDR3: CASSYDRVGGYTF
DNA: TGTGCCAGCAGTTACGACAGGGTGGGAGGCTACACCTTC

J: TRBJ1-1
V: TRBV11-3
size: -
D: -
CDR3: CASSLSRIGEAFF
DNA: TGTGCCAGCAGCTTATCTCGAATCGGTGAAGCTTTCTTT

J: TRBJ2-3
V: TRBV7-2
size: -
D: -
CDR3: CASSSGRRDTQYF
DNA: TGTGCCAGCAGCAGCGGACGCCGAGATACGCAGTATTTT

J: TRBJ1-1
V: TRBV12-3/TRBV12-4
size: -
D: TRBD1
CDR3: CASRSGTGGAFF
DNA: TGTGCCAGCAGGTCGGGGACAGGGGGTGCTTTCTTT

J: TRBJ2-7
V: TRBV21-1
size: once
D: -
CDR3: CASSALTSGGLPTEQYF
DNA: TGTGCCAGCAGCGCACTAACTAGCGGGGGCCTTCCTACGGAGCAGTACTTC

J: TRBJ1-1
V: TRBV2
size: -
D: -
CDR3: CASSEPRGGFEEAFF
DNA: TGTGCCAGCAGTGAACCCAGGGGCGGGTTCGAGGAAGCTTTCTTT

J: TRBJ1-5
V: TRBV19
size: -
D: TRBD1
CDR3: CASSRDRRSNQPQHF
DNA: TGTGCCAGTAGTAGGGACAGGAGAAGCAATCAGCCCCAGCATTTT

J: TRBJ1-3
V: TRBV29-1
size: -
D: -
CDR3: CSVVRISGNTIYF
DNA: TGCAGCGTTGTGAGGATATCGGGAAACACCATATATTTT

J: TRBJ2-3
V: TRBV5-1
size: -
D: -
CDR3: CASSHRGGSTDTQYF
DNA: TGCGCCAGCAGCCACAGGGGGGGTAGCACAGATACGCAGTATTTT

J: TRBJ1-6
V: TRBV7-8
size: -
D: TRBD1
CDR3: CASSPRTGASSYNSPLHF
DNA: TGTGCCAGCAGCCCGAGGACAGGGGCAAGCTCCTATAATTCACCCCTCCACTTT

J: TRBJ1-5
V: TRBV27
size: few
D: -
CDR3: CASSSQGSNQPQHF
DNA: TGTGCCAGCAGTTCCCAGGGAAGCAATCAGCCCCAGCATTTT

J: TRBJ2-7
V: TRBV7-6
size: once
D: -
CDR3: CASSFYSTTGIPYEQYF
DNA: TGTGCCAGCAGCTTCTATAGCACCACAGGGATCCCCTACGAGCAGTACTTC

J: TRBJ1-4
V: TRBV5-8
size: -
D: -
CDR3: CASSPHSVFEKLFF
DNA: TGTGCCAGCAGCCCACACAGTGTGTTTGAAAAACTGTTTTTT

J: TRBJ1-1
V: TRBV5-1
size: -
D: -
CDR3: CASSLAPLLGDTEAFF
DNA: TGCGCCAGCAGCTTGGCGCCTCTTTTAGGAGACACTGAAGCTTTCTTT

J: TRBJ1-1
V: TRBV29-1
size: -
D: TRBD1
CDR3: CSVGGDTGEETEAFF
DNA: TGCAGCGTTGGTGGGGACACAGGGGAAGAGACTGAAGCTTTCTTT

J: TRBJ1-2
V: TRBV4-1
size: once
D: -
CDR3: CASSRGLGGYTF
DNA: TGCGCCAGCAGCCGAGGACTTGGAGGCTACACCTTC

J: TRBJ1-3
V: TRBV5-8
size: -
D: TRBD1
CDR3: CASSLLRDSFSGNTIYF
DNA: TGTGCCAGCAGCTTGCTCCGGGACAGTTTCTCTGGAAACACCATATATTTT

J: TRBJ2-1
V: TRBV7-2
size: -
D: TRBD1
CDR3: CASSPDRVFNEQFF
DNA: TGTGCCAGCAGCCCGGACAGGGTATTCAATGAGCAGTTCTTC

J: TRBJ2-1
V: TRBV4-1
size: -
D: -
CDR3: CASSQGPSRSYNEQFF
DNA: TGCGCCAGCAGCCAAGGACCGTCGAGGTCCTACAATGAGCAGTTCTTC

J: TRBJ2-5
V: TRBV27
size: -
D: -
CDR3: CASRDGSGETQYF
DNA: TGTGCCAGCAGGGACGGGAGTGGAGAGACCCAGTACTTC

J: TRBJ2-7
V: TRBV4-1
size: once
D: TRBD2
CDR3: CASSQSRTSGDHYEQYF
DNA: TGCGCCAGCAGCCAAAGCAGGACTAGCGGGGACCACTACGAGCAGTACTTC

J: TRBJ1-1
V: TRBV6-5
size: -
D: TRBD1
CDR3: CASTQPTGANTEAFF
DNA: TGTGCCAGCACCCAACCGACAGGGGCGAACACTGAAGCTTTCTTT

J: TRBJ2-2
V: TRBV6-5
size: -
D: TRBD1
CDR3: CASSFDTGGYTGELFF
DNA: TGTGCCAGCAGTTTCGACACAGGGGGATACACCGGGGAGCTGTTTTTT

J: TRBJ1-2
V: TRBV6-1
size: -
D: -
CDR3: CASSDYRGHYYGYTF
DNA: TGTGCCAGCAGTGATTATCGGGGACACTACTATGGCTACACCTTC

J: TRBJ2-1
V: TRBV5-5
size: -
D: -
CDR3: CASSLSGAHEQFF
DNA: TGTGCCAGCAGCTTGTCAGGGGCCCATGAGCAGTTCTTC

J: TRBJ1-5
V: TRBV4-1
size: -
D: -
CDR3: CASSQEPTGNQPQHF
DNA: TGCGCCAGCAGCCAAGAGCCTACAGGCAATCAGCCCCAGCATTTT

J: TRBJ2-3
V: TRBV7-3
size: -
D: -
CDR3: CASSSDPTDTQYF
DNA: TGTGCCAGCAGCTCAGATCCCACAGATACGCAGTATTTT

J: TRBJ2-5
V: TRBV28
size: once
D: TRBD1
CDR3: CATFPGGSTEAQYF
DNA: TGTGCCACATTCCCAGGGGGCTCAACAGAGGCCCAGTACTTC

J: TRBJ1-2
V: TRBV19
size: -
D: -
CDR3: CASGVYGYTF
DNA: TGTGCCAGCGGGGTGTATGGCTACACCTTC

J: TRBJ2-7
V: TRBV2
size: -
D: -
CDR3: CASRDPGHGYYEQYF
DNA: TGTGCCAGCCGAGATCCGGGACACGGGTACTACGAGCAGTACTTC